The rows below give T cell receptor beta chains drawn from one sample of a study of siplizumab effects on memory and regulatory T cells. Sequencing used immunoSEQ multiplex PCR; TCRdb keeps in-frame clones, though not all of them. In the table there are more than 85,000 clones, around 93% of which are singletons. Sample: CD4+ T cells sorted from blood. The receptors here all came from a human donor in good health. The CDR3 runs from the conserved cysteine through the conserved F or W. The order of the fields is D gene, clone size, V gene, J gene, CDR3 protein, CDR3 DNA. The D gene is left open where the match is weak. Only part of the rows carry a size: once, few, many, or a class if the clone is expanded.

d_gene: .
abundance: .
v_gene: TRBV30
j_gene: TRBJ1-1
CDR3aa: CAWSDGIEIWFNTEAFF
CDR3nt: TGTGCCTGGAGTGACGGAATCGAAATTTGGTTTAACACTGAAGCTTTCTTT

d_gene: .
abundance: once
v_gene: TRBV7-9
j_gene: TRBJ1-3
CDR3aa: CASSLGQQRYSGNTIYF
CDR3nt: TGTGCCAGCAGCTTGGGTCAACAGAGATACTCTGGAAACACCATATATTTT

d_gene: .
abundance: .
v_gene: TRBV6-5
j_gene: TRBJ1-2
CDR3aa: CASSYSRQLWDGYTF
CDR3nt: TGTGCCAGCAGTTACTCGAGGCAGCTATGGGATGGCTACACCTTC

d_gene: TRBD1
abundance: .
v_gene: TRBV9
j_gene: TRBJ1-2
CDR3aa: CASSARQGPYGYTF
CDR3nt: TGTGCCAGCAGCGCCCGACAGGGTCCCTATGGCTACACCTTC

d_gene: TRBD1
abundance: .
v_gene: TRBV18
j_gene: TRBJ2-7
CDR3aa: CASSPPGQGYEQYF
CDR3nt: TGTGCCAGCTCACCGCCGGGACAGGGCTACGAGCAGTACTTC

d_gene: .
abundance: .
v_gene: TRBV5-5
j_gene: TRBJ2-2
CDR3aa: CASSLPTGSGELFF
CDR3nt: TGTGCCAGCAGCTTACCTACAGGGTCCGGGGAGCTGTTTTTT

d_gene: .
abundance: .
v_gene: TRBV5-1
j_gene: TRBJ2-7
CDR3aa: CASSQLRSYEQYF
CDR3nt: TGCGCCAGCAGCCAACTAAGGTCCTACGAGCAGTACTTC

d_gene: .
abundance: .
v_gene: TRBV4-1
j_gene: TRBJ1-6
CDR3aa: CASSQDLSGFNSPLHF
CDR3nt: TGCGCCAGCAGCCAAGATTTGTCGGGGTTTAATTCACCCCTCCACTTT

d_gene: TRBD1
abundance: .
v_gene: TRBV11-2
j_gene: TRBJ1-5
CDR3aa: CASSLGGGQPQHF
CDR3nt: TGTGCCAGCAGCTTAGGAGGGGGCCAGCCCCAGCATTTT

d_gene: .
abundance: .
v_gene: TRBV6-5
j_gene: TRBJ1-1
CDR3aa: CASSILTEAFF
CDR3nt: TGTGCCAGCAGTATTCTCACTGAAGCTTTCTTT

d_gene: .
abundance: .
v_gene: TRBV20-1
j_gene: TRBJ1-2
CDR3aa: CSASRGYTF
CDR3nt: TGCAGTGCTAGTCGGGGCTACACCTTC

d_gene: .
abundance: few
v_gene: TRBV6-5
j_gene: TRBJ2-7
CDR3aa: CASSRQGDRKYF
CDR3nt: TGTGCCAGCAGCCGACAAGGGGATCGGAAGTACTTC

d_gene: TRBD1
abundance: .
v_gene: TRBV6-1
j_gene: TRBJ2-1
CDR3aa: CASSARGIEQFF
CDR3nt: TGTGCCAGCAGTGCCAGGGGGATTGAGCAGTTCTTC

d_gene: TRBD1
abundance: .
v_gene: TRBV19
j_gene: TRBJ2-2
CDR3aa: CASSISGTDNTGELFF
CDR3nt: TGTGCCAGTAGTATCAGTGGGACAGATAACACCGGGGAGCTGTTTTTT

d_gene: .
abundance: .
v_gene: TRBV5-6
j_gene: TRBJ2-5
CDR3aa: CASSSVEGSRETQYF
CDR3nt: TGTGCCAGCAGCTCAGTCGAGGGGTCAAGGGAGACCCAGTACTTC

d_gene: .
abundance: .
v_gene: TRBV5-4
j_gene: TRBJ1-1
CDR3aa: CASSPGHQNTEAFF
CDR3nt: TGTGCCAGCAGCCCGGGACATCAGAACACTGAAGCTTTCTTT

d_gene: TRBD1
abundance: .
v_gene: TRBV6-1
j_gene: TRBJ2-1
CDR3aa: CASSGQGEGYNEQFF
CDR3nt: TGTGCCAGCAGTGGACAGGGAGAGGGATACAATGAGCAGTTCTTC